The 9 T cell receptor beta chains below come from one sample, sequenced in a study of T-cell reconstitution after alpha-beta-depleted transplantation in children. Unique molecular identifiers were used to barcode this TCRbeta library. TCRdb reprocessed the PCR reads via MiXCR and lists one record per CDR3 protein. The repertoire holds about a million distinct CDR3 sequences, roughly 29% seen once, with about 28% in the top ten. The sequenced sample was PBMCs, mostly from graft donor cells, obtained 360 days after TCRalphabeta/CD19-depleted stem cell transplant. The receptor set was obtained from a boy younger than two who had a stem cell transplant for SCID, so the T cells may come from the graft donor.

The V gene is TRBV6-2 or TRBV6-3, the J gene TRBJ2-7; D unclear. The CDR3 covers 13 residues. Germline CDR1 MNHEY, CDR2 SVGEGT. Trimming removed 5 bases at V and 2 bases at J, with 10 bases between. The CDR3 spells CASSVRRTYEQYF. In DNA, the CDR3 is TGTGCCAGCAGTGTCAGGAGAACCTACGAGCAGTACTTC.

This clonotype was counted only a few times. The V and J genes are TRBV15 and TRBJ1-5; D remains unclear. V was cut by 1 base and J by 4 bases, with 11 bases left in between. Germline CDR1 and CDR2: LNHNV and YYDKDF (reference sequence). This CDR3 spans 15 amino acids. The CDR3 spells CATSRVTVSNQPQHF. The DNA of the CDR3 is TGTGCCACCAGCAGAGTAACAGTATCAAATCAGCCCCAGCATTTT.

The chain uses TRBV18 and TRBJ1-1; D is perhaps TRBD1 (6 bases). In germline, CDR1 is KGHSH, CDR2 LQKENI. The length of the CDR3 is 16 residues. V was pared by 6 bases and J by 4 bases, with 21 bases between. CDR3 coding DNA: TGTGCCAGCTCTCCGATAACGCCCGGGGGCCCCACTGAAGCTTTCTTT. It encodes CASSPITPGGPTEAFF.

This clonotype was detected only once. V is TRBV10-3 and J is TRBJ2-1; no clear D gene. The V gene lost 7 bases and the J gene lost 5 bases, with 12 bases spanning the gap. From germline, CDR1 is ENHRY and CDR2 SYGVKD. The CDR3 loop spans 13 amino acids. Here the CDR3 reads CAIKQEANNEQFF. In nucleotides, the CDR3 is TGTGCCATCAAGCAAGAGGCCAACAATGAGCAGTTCTTC.

The chain couples TRBV5-1 to TRBJ1-1; D might be TRBD1 (5 bases). The germline V and J ends were trimmed by 1 base and 4 bases, with 14 bases remaining between them. Germline V gene data show CDR1 as SGHRS and CDR2 as YFSETQ. The CDR3 spans 15 residues. The CDR3 bases are TGCGCCAGCAGCTTGTCGGGGGAAGGACGCACTGAAGCTTTCTTT. Residues: CASSLSGEGRTEAFF.

A word on this clonotype: Compared with germline, one end of the junction differs, possibly owing to a read error. The J gene is TRBJ2-3, the V gene TRBV7-9; the D gene could be TRBD1 or TRBD2 (5 bases each). CDR1 SEHNR and CDR2 FQNEAQ come from the germline V gene (reference sequence). The CDR3 has 11 amino acids. CDR3 bases: TGTGCCAGCGGTCGAGGGGATATGCAGTATTTT. Encoded protein: CASGRGDMQYF.

The genes are TRBV29-1 and TRBJ2-2; TRBD1 is a possible D gene (5 bases). This CDR3 has 13 residues. The V gene lost 4 bases and the J gene lost 1 base, with 7 bases spanning the gap. Germline V gives CDR1 SQVTM, CDR2 ANQGSEA. The CDR3 protein is CSVAQGNTGELFF. The CDR3 DNA follows: TGCAGCGTTGCGCAGGGGAACACCGGGGAGCTGTTTTTT.

J is TRBJ2-2 and V is TRBV10-3, with TRBD1 as a possible D gene (5 bases). CDR1 and CDR2 (germline): ENHRY, SYGVKD. The CDR3 runs 18 residues. V lost 3 bases and J lost 5, with 22 bases in between. CDR3 in DNA: TGTGCCATCAGTGACGGTGCGCTGGGGCCCACGTATACCGGGGAGCTGTTTTTT. Protein product: CAISDGALGPTYTGELFF.

This chain connects TRBV5-1 to TRBJ2-7, with D perhaps matching TRBD1 (5 bases). This CDR3 has 15 amino acids. The germline gives CDR1 SGHRS, CDR2 YFSETQ. V lost 0 bases and J 2 bases, leaving 12 bases between the germline ends. CDR3 sequence: CASSLVSSRAYEQYF. The CDR3 region has the DNA TGCGCCAGCAGCTTGGTTTCATCCAGGGCCTACGAGCAGTACTTC.